The sequence of this T cell receptor beta chain was determined in a study of T cell responses to AZD1222 COVID-19 vaccine. Germline V gene lookup returns CDR1 LNHDA and CDR2 SQIVND (reference sequence). The CDR3 spans 15 residues. V lost 3 bases, J lost 4 bases, and 13 bases lay in between. About this clone itself: Its matching antigen is unknown.

Regarding the study as a whole: Just five or six AZD1222 recipients were seropositive at baseline. Nearly half of unique spike-specific TCRs reportedly avoided B.1.351 and B.1.1.7 mutated regions. Spike-wide coverage was observed for vaccine-associated CD4 TCRs, with dominant responses at 160-218 and 743-854. Clonal diversity may have been underestimated in mostly white British donors.

The repertoire was sequenced with immunoSEQ multiplex PCR; TCRdb's copy has only in-frame clones and lacks some. Here the sample spans over 110,000 clones, roughly 90% being singletons. The chain links TRBV19 to TRBJ1-5; D may be TRBD1 (5 bases). The TCR comes from an adult in good health. Sequencing was performed on peripheral blood, taken on day 0 of AZD1222 vaccination. Here the CDR3 reads CASSMGTPGNQPQHF. The CDR3 DNA sequence: TGTGCCAGTAGTATGGGGACCCCCGGGAATCAGCCCCAGCATTTT. The full variable domain, its missing parts supplied by reference TRBV19 and TRBJ1-5, is DGGITQSPKYLFRKEGQNVTLSCEQNLNHDAMYWYRQDPGQGLRLIYYSQIVNDFQKGDIAEGYSVSREKKESFPLTVTSAQKNPTAFYLCASSMGTPGNQPQHFGDGTRLSIL.